This TCR beta chain originates from a study of T cells in Graves' hyperthyroidism and ophthalmopathy (dated by TCRdb to 2018 to 2020). Study-level background: Peripheral blood samples were taken at the time of initial diagnosis, prior to any treatment. TCR V-J signatures able to tell the groups apart were searched for in a discovery cohort of 90 to 100 patients, of whom about 40 had Graves' ophthalmopathy and around 56 had stable Graves' hyperthyroidism. Whether ophthalmopathy could be predicted prospectively was tested in an independent validation cohort made up of 18 to 20 hyperthyroidism patients plus 17 patients who later progressed to ophthalmopathy. The approximately 100 discovery patients were randomly divided into training and test sets at a 7:3 ratio. In about 6 Graves' hyperthyroidism patients, the study also compared T-cell repertoires from thyroid tissue with T-cell repertoires from blood. Following sampling, methimazole starting at 30 mg daily was given to hyperthyroidism patients, and high-dose intravenous methylprednisolone was given to ophthalmopathy patients. TCR Vbeta CDR3 sequencing of 135 peripheral blood samples (under 45 ophthalmopathy, 75 to 80 hyperthyroidism and roughly 17 progressor patients) is reported in the paper. Study-level results and caveats: Sample size was not statistically predetermined, and investigators were not blinded to group allocation. Ophthalmopathy was separated from stable hyperthyroidism by a 13 V-J signature model, with 85% to 90% sensitivity and about 81% specificity obtained in cross-validation and 80%/75% obtained in testing. In validation, the model predicted progression to ophthalmopathy with around 71% sensitivity and about 72% specificity, a median of about 6 months before onset. Most expanded thyroid clonotypes (frequency above 0.001) were also found in blood, which suggests that blood repertoires may mirror thyroid immune responses.

Hyperthyroidism patients were aged 18 to 65 years and newly diagnosed, with disease duration of less than 2 months. Any patient with an uncontrolled infection, another autoimmune disease, pregnancy or lactation was excluded. Clinical symptoms, serum thyroxine and TRAb, thyroid ultrasound, and orbital computed tomography formed the basis for the diagnoses. For progressor patients, blood was drawn at the first diagnosis of hyperthyroidism, before any ophthalmopathy symptoms had appeared. Ficoll-Paque density gradient centrifugation was used to isolate PBMCs from around 10 ml of fresh peripheral blood. Progressor patients were defined as those initially diagnosed with Graves' hyperthyroidism in whom ophthalmopathy developed during follow-up. Total RNA was extracted with Trizol reagent, and quality was checked on an Agilent 2100 Bioanalyzer. The V and J ends are trimmed by 0 bases and 5 bases, leaving 13 bases between them. The CDR3 runs 15 amino acids, cysteine and phenylalanine included. Only the CDR3 part of the read is kept: 45 bases, read in frame from the first base. Sequences MNHNY (CDR1) and SVGAGI (CDR2) are obtained from the germline V gene (reference sequence).

Amplification of TCR beta CDR3 regions was carried out from RNA transcripts. A first-round RT-PCR of the TCR CDR3 used the HTBI primer set with the Qiagen OneStep RT-PCR kit. Libraries were constructed in a second round of multiplex PCR, after which size selection and purification were carried out. Sequencing of the libraries was done on an Illumina HiSeq2000 using paired-end 100 bp reads. As for the authors' bioinformatics: SOAPnuke was used to process the raw data, throwing out any read that contained adapters or uncalled bases, had a mean Phred below 15, or lacked an exact constant-primer or identifier match. COPE v1.2.5 was used to merge high-quality paired reads, and clonotypes were defined as unique nucleotide sequences. MiTCR v1.1 was used to align clonotypes to the IMGT TRBV, TRBD and TRBJ reference segments. The analysis was restricted to V-J combinations with a frequency above 0.0001, which together covered roughly 99% of the repertoires. The TCS score was defined as the ratio of F50 (clonal expansion) to E x V (chaos), calculated using BLOSUM62-based TCRdist between CDR3 peptides within each V-J. Welch's t-statistics and random forest reduced around 520 V-J features to 10 to 15, which were used in a naive Bayes classifier (R e1071). TCRdb applied fastp at Q25 and MiXCR to the public reads, then kept only in-frame beta chains. CDR3 protein duplicates are merged, each entry listing the most common genes and DNA. TCRdb, not the original authors, processed these V and J calls. The sample contains nearly 600,000 distinct CDR3 sequences, around 14% of them found a single time. 5.8% of the sample goes to the ten largest clones.

This clonotype was seen a handful of times. Its target antigen remains unknown. One base away there is no much larger clone; base qualities are not given. Sequenced sample: blood. This TCR was recovered from a woman in her twenties or thirties with Graves' hyperthyroidism that later progressed to Graves' ophthalmopathy. This receptor chain uses TRBV6-6 and TRBJ1-2, with the D gene call left open. The CDR3 sequence is CASSYSGGLGYGYTF. The sequence in DNA is TGTGCCAGCAGTTACTCGGGAGGGCTCGGGTATGGCTACACCTTC.